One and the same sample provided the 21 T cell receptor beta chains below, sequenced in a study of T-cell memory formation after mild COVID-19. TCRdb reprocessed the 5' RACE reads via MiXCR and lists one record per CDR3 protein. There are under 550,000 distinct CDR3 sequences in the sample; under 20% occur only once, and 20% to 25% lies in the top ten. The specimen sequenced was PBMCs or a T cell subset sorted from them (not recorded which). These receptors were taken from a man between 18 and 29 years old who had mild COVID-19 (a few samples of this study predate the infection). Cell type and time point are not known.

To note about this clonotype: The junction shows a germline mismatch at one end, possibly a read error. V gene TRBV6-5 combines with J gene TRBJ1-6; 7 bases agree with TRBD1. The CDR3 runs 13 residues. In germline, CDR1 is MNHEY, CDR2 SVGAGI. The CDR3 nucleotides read TGTGCCAGCAGTGGGACAGTAAATTCACCCATCCACTTT. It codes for CASSGTVNSPIHF.

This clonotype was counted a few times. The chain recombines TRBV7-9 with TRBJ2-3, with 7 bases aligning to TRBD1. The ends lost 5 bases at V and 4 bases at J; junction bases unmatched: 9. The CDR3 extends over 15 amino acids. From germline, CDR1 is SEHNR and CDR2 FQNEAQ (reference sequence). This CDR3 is CASSPGQGVADTQYF. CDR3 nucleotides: TGTGCCAGCAGCCCAGGTCAGGGGGTGGCAGATACGCAGTATTTT.

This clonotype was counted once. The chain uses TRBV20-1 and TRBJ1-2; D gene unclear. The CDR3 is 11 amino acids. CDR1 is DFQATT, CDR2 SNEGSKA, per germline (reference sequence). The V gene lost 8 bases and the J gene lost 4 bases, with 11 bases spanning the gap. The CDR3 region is CSPGSPYGYTF. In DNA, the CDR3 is TGCAGTCCTGGTTCCCCCTATGGCTACACCTTC.

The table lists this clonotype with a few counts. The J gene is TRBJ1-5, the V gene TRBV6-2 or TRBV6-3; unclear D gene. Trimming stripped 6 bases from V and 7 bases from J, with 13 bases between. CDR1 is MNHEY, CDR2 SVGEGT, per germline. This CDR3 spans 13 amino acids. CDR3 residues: CASSSSSWQPQHF. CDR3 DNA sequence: TGTGCCAGCAGCTCATCTTCGTGGCAGCCCCAGCATTTT.

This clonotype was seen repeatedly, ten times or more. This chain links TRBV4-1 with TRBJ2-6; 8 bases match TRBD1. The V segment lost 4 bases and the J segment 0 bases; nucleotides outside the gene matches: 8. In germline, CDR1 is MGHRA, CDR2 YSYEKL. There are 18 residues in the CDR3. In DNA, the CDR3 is TGCGCCAGCAGCCGTGGGACAGGCCTTAGCTCTGGGGCCAACGTCCTGACTTTC. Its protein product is CASSRGTGLSSGANVLTF.

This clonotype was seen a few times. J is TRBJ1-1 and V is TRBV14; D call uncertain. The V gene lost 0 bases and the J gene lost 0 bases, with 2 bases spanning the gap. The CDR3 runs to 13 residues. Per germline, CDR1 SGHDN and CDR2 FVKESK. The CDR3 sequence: CASSQDVNTEAFF. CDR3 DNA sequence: TGTGCCAGCAGCCAAGACGTGAACACTGAAGCTTTCTTT.

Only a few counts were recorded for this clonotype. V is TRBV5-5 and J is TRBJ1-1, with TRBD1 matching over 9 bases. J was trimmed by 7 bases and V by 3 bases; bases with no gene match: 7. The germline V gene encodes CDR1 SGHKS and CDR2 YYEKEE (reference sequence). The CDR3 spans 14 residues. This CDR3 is CASSSQPTGGEAFF. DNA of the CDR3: TGTGCCAGCAGCTCTCAACCGACAGGGGGTGAAGCTTTCTTT.

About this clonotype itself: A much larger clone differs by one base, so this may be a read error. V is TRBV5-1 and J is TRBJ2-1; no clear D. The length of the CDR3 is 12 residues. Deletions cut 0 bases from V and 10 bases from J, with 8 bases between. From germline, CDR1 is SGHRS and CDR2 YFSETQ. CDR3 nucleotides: TGCGCCAGCAGCTTGGCCCGCTGGGAGCAGTTCTTC. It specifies CASSLARWEQFF.

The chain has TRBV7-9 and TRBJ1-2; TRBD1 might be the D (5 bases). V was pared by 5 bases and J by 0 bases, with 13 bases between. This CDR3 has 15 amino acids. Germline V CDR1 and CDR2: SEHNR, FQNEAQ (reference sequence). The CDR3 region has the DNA TGTGCCAGCAGCCCGAGGGGCAGTACTAACTATGGCTACACCTTC. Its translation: CASSPRGSTNYGYTF.

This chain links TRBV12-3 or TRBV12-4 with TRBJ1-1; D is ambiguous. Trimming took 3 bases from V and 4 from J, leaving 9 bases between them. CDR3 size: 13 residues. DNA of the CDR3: TGTGCCAGCAGTTTGGGGTTTGGCACTGAAGCTTTCTTT. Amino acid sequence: CASSLGFGTEAFF.

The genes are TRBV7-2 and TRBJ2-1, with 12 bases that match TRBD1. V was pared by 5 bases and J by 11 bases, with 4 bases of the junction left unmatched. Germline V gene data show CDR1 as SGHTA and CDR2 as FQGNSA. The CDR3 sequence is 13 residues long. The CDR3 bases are TGTGCCAGCAGCCCCGGGACAGGGGGCAAGCAGTTCTTC. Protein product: CASSPGTGGKQFF.

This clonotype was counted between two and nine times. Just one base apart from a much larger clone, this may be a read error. CDR3 sequence (DNA): TGTGCCAGCAGCCCCTACGCCGGGGAGCTGTTTTTT. This gives the protein CASSPYAGELFF. V and J are TRBV7-3 and TRBJ2-2; D not resolved. CDR1 and CDR2 (germline): SGHTA, FQGTGA. The CDR3 covers 12 residues. V was trimmed by 5 bases and J by 6 bases, leaving 7 bases between them. Drawing the rest from reference TRBV7-3 and TRBJ2-2, the complete variable domain is GAGVSQTPSNKVTEKGKYVELRCDPISGHTALYWYRQSLGQGPEFLIYFQGTGAADDSGLPNDRFFAVRPEGSVSTLKIQRTERGDSAVYLCASSPYAGELFFGEGSRLTVL.

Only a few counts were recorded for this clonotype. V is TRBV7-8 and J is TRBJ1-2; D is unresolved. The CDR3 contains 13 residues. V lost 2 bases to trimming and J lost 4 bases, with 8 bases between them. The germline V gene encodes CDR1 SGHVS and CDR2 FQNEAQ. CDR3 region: CASSLRALYGYTF. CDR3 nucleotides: TGTGCCAGCAGCTTACGGGCCCTCTATGGCTACACCTTC.

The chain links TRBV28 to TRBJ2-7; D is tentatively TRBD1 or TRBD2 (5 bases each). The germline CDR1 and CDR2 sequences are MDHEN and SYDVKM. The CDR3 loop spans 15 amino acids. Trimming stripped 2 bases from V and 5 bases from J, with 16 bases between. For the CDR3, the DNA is TGTGCCAGCAGTTTAGGGACCGGCCCCTCGGACGAGCAGTACGTC. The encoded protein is CASSLGTGPSDEQYV.

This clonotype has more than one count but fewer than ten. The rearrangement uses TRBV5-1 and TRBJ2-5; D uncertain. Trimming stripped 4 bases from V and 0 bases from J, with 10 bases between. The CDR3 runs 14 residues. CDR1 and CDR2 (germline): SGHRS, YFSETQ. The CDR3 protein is CASSGHKYQETQYF. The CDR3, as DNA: TGCGCCAGCAGCGGGCACAAGTACCAAGAGACCCAGTACTTC.

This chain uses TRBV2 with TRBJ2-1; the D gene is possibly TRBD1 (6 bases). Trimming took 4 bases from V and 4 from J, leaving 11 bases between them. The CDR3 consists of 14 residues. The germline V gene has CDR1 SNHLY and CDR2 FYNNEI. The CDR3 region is CASSGNRVYNEQFF. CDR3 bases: TGTGCCAGCAGTGGGAACAGGGTATACAATGAGCAGTTCTTC.

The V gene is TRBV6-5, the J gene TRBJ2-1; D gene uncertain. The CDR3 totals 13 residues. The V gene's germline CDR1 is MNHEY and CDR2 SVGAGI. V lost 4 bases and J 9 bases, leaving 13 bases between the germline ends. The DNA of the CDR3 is TGTGCCAGCAGTTTCATGGTCCGCAGTGAGCAGTTCTTC. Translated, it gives CASSFMVRSEQFF.

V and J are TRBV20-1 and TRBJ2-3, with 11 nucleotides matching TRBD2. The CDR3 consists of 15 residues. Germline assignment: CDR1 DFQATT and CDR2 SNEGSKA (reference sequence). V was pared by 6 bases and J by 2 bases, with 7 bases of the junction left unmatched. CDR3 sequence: CSANLAGGFTDTQYF. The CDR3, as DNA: TGCAGTGCCAACCTAGCGGGGGGCTTCACAGATACGCAGTATTTT.

CDR3 coding DNA: TGTGCCAGCTCACCGGTAGTTCCCCCTGGGGATGAAGCTTTCTTT. It encodes CASSPVVPPGDEAFF. V is TRBV18 and J is TRBJ1-1; unclear D gene. V gave up 3 bases and J gave up 7 bases, with 18 bases separating them. The CDR3 length is 15 residues. Germline CDR1 is KGHSH and CDR2 is LQKENI.

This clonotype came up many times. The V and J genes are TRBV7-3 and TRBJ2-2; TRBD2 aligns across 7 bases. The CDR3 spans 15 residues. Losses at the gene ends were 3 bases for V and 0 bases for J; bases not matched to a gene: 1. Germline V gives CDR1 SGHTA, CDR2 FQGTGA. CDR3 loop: CASSFGGSNTGELFF. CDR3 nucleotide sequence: TGTGCCAGCAGCTTCGGGGGGTCGAACACCGGGGAGCTGTTTTTT.

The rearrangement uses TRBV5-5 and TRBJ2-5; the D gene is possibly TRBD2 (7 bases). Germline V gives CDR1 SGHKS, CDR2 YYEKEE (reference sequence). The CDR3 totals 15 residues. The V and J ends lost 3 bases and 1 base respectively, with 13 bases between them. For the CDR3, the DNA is TGTGCCAGCAGCTCAGGGAGGGGGTCCCAAGAGACCCAGTACTTC. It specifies CASSSGRGSQETQYF.